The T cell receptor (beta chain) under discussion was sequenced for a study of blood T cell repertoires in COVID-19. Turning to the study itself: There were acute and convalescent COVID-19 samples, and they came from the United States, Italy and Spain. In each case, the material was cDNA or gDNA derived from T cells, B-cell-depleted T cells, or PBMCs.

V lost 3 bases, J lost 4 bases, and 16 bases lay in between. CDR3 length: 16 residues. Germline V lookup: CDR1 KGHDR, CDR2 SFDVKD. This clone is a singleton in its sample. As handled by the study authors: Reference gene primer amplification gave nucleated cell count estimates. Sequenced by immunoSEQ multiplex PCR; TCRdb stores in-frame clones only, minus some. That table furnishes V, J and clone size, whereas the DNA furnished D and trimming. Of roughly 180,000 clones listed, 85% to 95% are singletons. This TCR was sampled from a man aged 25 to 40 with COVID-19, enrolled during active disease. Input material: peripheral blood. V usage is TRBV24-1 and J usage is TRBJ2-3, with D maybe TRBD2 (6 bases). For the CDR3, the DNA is TGTGCCACCAGTGATCCCGGCGGGGCAGACGCAGATACGCAGTATTTT. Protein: CATSDPGGADADTQYF.